This T cell receptor beta chain was identified in a study of identical twins. TCRdb called the 5' RACE reads again in MiXCR, with one record for every CDR3 protein. Of fewer than 500,000 distinct CDR3 sequences listed, less than 25% are singletons. This clonotype has a handful of counts. This CDR3 is built from 16 residues. Per the germline V gene, CDR1 is SNHLY and CDR2 is FYNNEI. Trimming took 4 bases from V and 0 from J; bases not matched to a gene: 7. Another study also made use of these data, one on T cells expressing NK-cell markers.

The V gene is TRBV2, the J gene TRBJ2-3; 7 bases map to TRBD2. This clonotype was sampled from a woman in her late teens or twenties in good health. What was sequenced was CD4+ T cells sorted from blood. The DNA of the CDR3 is TGTGCCAGCAGTGGGCCAGCGGGGTCTAGCACAGATACGCAGTATTTT. Protein sequence: CASSGPAGSSTDTQYF.